This TCR beta chain was retrieved from a study of shared clonotypes between healthy human individuals. As for the study in general: The plates for each donor numbered three CD4 naive, three CD4 memory, two CD8 naive and one CD8 memory. Whole-study findings and limits: In general, naive subsets displayed greater estimated richness than memory subsets did.

Naive CD8 populations comprised CD45RO-negative cells positively selected for CCR7, excluding terminally differentiated effector memory CD45RA+ cells. Details on this clone: The antigen is not known.

The germline gives CDR1 MDHEN, CDR2 SYDVKM. This CDR3 is built from 11 residues. Trimming pared 6 bases from V and 9 bases from J, leaving 9 bases between. Method: immunoSEQ multiplex PCR; TCRdb's copy keeps in-frame clones and lacks some. Seen here are a few hundred thousand clones, nearly 97% observed once, and the top ten hold approximately 0.1%. The sample taken for sequencing was naive CD8+ T cells sorted from blood. The source of this sequence is a woman in her thirties in good health. The V call is TRBV28, the J call TRBJ1-5; D gene ambiguous. CDR3 nucleotides: TGTGCCAGCAGCGAAGCTTGGCCCCAGCATTTT. Amino acids: CASSEAWPQHF. Variable domain in full (rest from reference TRBV28 and TRBJ1-5): DVKVTQSSRYLVKRTGEKVFLECVQDMDHENMFWYRQDPGLGLRLIYFSYDVKMKEKGDIPEGYSVSREKKERFSLILESASTNQTSMYLCASSEAWPQHFGDGTRLSIL.